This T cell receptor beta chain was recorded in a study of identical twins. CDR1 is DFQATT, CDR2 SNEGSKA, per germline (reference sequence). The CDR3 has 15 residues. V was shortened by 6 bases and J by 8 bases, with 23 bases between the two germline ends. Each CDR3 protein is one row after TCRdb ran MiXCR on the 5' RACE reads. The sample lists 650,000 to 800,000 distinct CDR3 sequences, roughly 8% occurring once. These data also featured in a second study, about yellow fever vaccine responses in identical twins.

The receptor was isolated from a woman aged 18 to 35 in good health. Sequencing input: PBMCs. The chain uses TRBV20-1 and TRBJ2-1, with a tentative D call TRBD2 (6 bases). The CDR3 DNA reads TGCAGTGCAACCGAGGGGAGGCAAGTCCCGGATGAGCAGTTCTTC. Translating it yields CSATEGRQVPDEQFF.